Below, 12 T cell receptor delta chains from the same sample are listed, as sequenced in a study of gamma-delta chains in newborns, infants, children. TCRdb processed the reads again with the CATT caller. The sample gives around 3,700 delta-chain clones, about 1.3% of which show up once; roughly 23% is in the top ten. Material: blood. The receptors come from a child who was a newborn, infant or young child, either healthy, febrile or measles-vaccinated (not recorded which).

This clone has a handful of counts. A much larger clonotype is one base distant, so this may be a read error. Other nucleotide sequences in the sample specify the same CDR3. The chain joins TRDV2 to TRDJ2; 9 bases line up with TRDD3. The V gene end was trimmed by 7 bases and the J gene end by 1 base; junction bases not matched to a gene: 6. The CDR3 is 15 amino acids. Germline CDR1 GEAIGNYY, CDR2 EKD. DNA of the CDR3: TGTGCCTGCGACCTACTGGGGGATTTGACAGCACAACTCTTCTTT. This encodes CACDLLGDLTAQLFF.

This clone was found a few times. TCRdb assigns this DNA the protein of a much larger clone, which departs from its translation at residue 5; this likely reflects a read error, and the protein shown comes from translating the DNA. The gene calls are TRDV2 and TRDJ2, with 9 bases matching TRDD3. Unmatched junction bases numbered 14, after V lost 3 bases and J lost 4 bases. Germline V gene lookup returns CDR1 GEAIGNYY and CDR2 EKD. The CDR3 is made up of 18 amino acids. This CDR3 is CACDHVLGELPRTAQLFF. DNA for the CDR3: TGTGCCTGTGACCACGTACTGGGGGAGTTACCTCGGACAGCACAACTCTTCTTT.

As regards this clone: TCRdb attributes to this sequence the protein of a much larger clone, which differs from the DNA translation at residue 3; a read error is likely, and the protein displayed is translated from the DNA. The rearrangement links TRDV2 to TRDJ1; TRDD3 agrees at 8 bases. Germline assignment: CDR1 GEAIGNYY and CDR2 EKD. The CDR3 spans 13 residues. Written as DNA, the CDR3 is TGTGCCTATGACACCGGGGGATACGATAAACTCATCTTT. The encoded protein is CAYDTGGYDKLIF.

This clone occurred a few times. The TCRdb protein, from a much larger clone, departs from this DNA's translation at residue 10, likely by read error; the protein shown derives from the DNA. The chain links TRDV2 to TRDJ3, with 7 nucleotides matching TRDD3. V shed 1 base, J shed 0 bases, and the junction held 8 bases outside the gene matches. The germline V gene encodes CDR1 GEAIGNYY and CDR2 EKD. This CDR3 is built from 19 residues. CDR3 sequence reads: CACDTAGYISSWDTRQMFF. The CDR3 nucleotides are TGTGCCTGTGACACGGCGGGATACATTAGCTCCTGGGACACCCGACAGATGTTTTTC.

This clone was counted only a few times. TCRdb attributes to this sequence the protein of a much larger clone, which differs from the DNA translation at residue 7; a read error is likely, and the protein displayed is translated from the DNA. V gene TRDV2 combines with J gene TRDJ2, with 8 nucleotides matching TRDD3. From germline, CDR1 is GEAIGNYY and CDR2 EKD. The CDR3 is 17 residues long. Losses at the gene ends were 3 bases for V and 5 bases for J; bases not matched to a gene: 13. CDR3 nucleotide sequence: TGTGCCTGTGACCTACTGAGGGATACGACCCTTACAGCACAACTCTTCTTT. It translates to CACDLLRDTTLTAQLFF.

As to this clone: The likely explanation is a read error, given a far larger clone one base away. Other DNA sequences in the sample encode the same CDR3. This sequence joins TRDV2 and TRDJ2; 9 nucleotides line up with TRDD3. Germline-derived CDR1 and CDR2 are GEAIGNYY and EKD. J gave up 5 bases and V 3 bases, and 6 bases lay outside the gene matches. The CDR3 loop spans 15 amino acids. This CDR3 is CACDLLLGDTAQLFF. CDR3 bases: TGTGCCTGTGACCTTCTACTGGGGGACACAGCACAACTCTTCTTT.

As for this clone: Only one base separates this from a far larger clonotype, so it likely reflects a read error. The same CDR3 can be traced to other DNA sequences in this sample. The V and J genes are TRAV29/DV5 and TRDJ3, with 7 bases identical to TRDD2. Trimming at V came to 0 bases and at J to 4 bases, leaving 13 bases not matched to a gene. Germline lookup yields CDR1 NSMFDY and CDR2 ISSIKDK. The CDR3 is made up of 19 amino acids. CDR3: CAASALLLPSSWDTRQMFF. The DNA of the CDR3 is TGTGCAGCAAGCGCGCTTCTACTTCCTAGCTCTTGGGACACCCGACAGATGTTTTTC.

A few counts support this clone. TCRdb records a much larger clone's protein for this DNA, with a difference at residue 4 that likely arises from a read error; the protein given is the translation of the DNA. This chain links TRDV2 with TRDJ3; TRDD3 agrees at 7 bases. The germline gives CDR1 GEAIGNYY, CDR2 EKD. The CDR3 consists of 17 residues. The CDR3 nucleotides read TGTGCCTGTAACACCTTGGGGGACTCCTGGGACACCCGACAGATGTTTTTC. Translating it yields CACNTLGDSWDTRQMFF.

In this sample, this clone turned up a few times. TCRdb's entry gives the protein of a much larger clone, which mismatches this DNA's translation at residue 3, likely from a read error; the protein reported here is translated from the DNA. The genes are TRDV2 and TRDJ2, with TRDD3 identical over 10 bases. The CDR3 covers 20 residues. The germline gives CDR1 GEAIGNYY, CDR2 EKD. The CDR3 region is CAFDPIRTGGSRALTAQLFF. The CDR3 region has the DNA TGTGCCTTTGACCCTATTCGTACTGGGGGATCACGAGCTTTGACAGCACAACTCTTCTTT.

Worth noting for this clone: This likely came from a read error, as a far larger clone is one base away. Distinct nucleotide sequences in the sample also encode this CDR3. The V gene is TRDV2, the J gene TRDJ3, with TRDD3 as a possible D gene (5 bases). The CDR3 spans 17 residues. Looked up from germline, CDR1 is GEAIGNYY and CDR2 is EKD. The chain's CDR3 is CACDRGKSSWDTRQMFF. The CDR3 DNA is TGTGCCTGTGACCGGGGAAAAAGCTCCTGGGACACTCGACAGATGTTTTTC.

This clone was detected a few times. Since a much larger clone is just one base distant, this may be a read error. Other DNA variants within this sample encode the same CDR3. CDR3 in DNA: TGTGCCTGCGACATACTGGGGGATACAGCACAACTCTTCTTT. Translation gives CACDILGDTAQLFF. The V gene is TRDV2, the J gene TRDJ2; 10 positions agree with TRDD3. The CDR3 has 14 amino acids. Per germline, CDR1 GEAIGNYY and CDR2 EKD.

As to this clone: The junction shows a germline mismatch at one end, possibly a read error. Other DNA sequences in the sample encode the same CDR3. V and J are TRDV2 and TRDJ2; the D gene is possibly TRDD3 (6 bases). Germline assignment: CDR1 GEAIGNYY and CDR2 EKD. This CDR3 spans 21 amino acids. As DNA, the CDR3 is TGTGCCTGTGACTCCATCCCATCACTGGTGGATACAGGGGTGTTGACCGCACAACTCTTCTTT. This codes for CACDSIPSLVDTGVLTAQLFF.